This TCR beta chain was observed in a study of blood T cell repertoires in COVID-19. In the original workflow: Reference gene primer amplification in the assay estimated nucleated cell counts. TCRdb's copy holds only in-frame clones and misses some; the assay was immunoSEQ multiplex PCR. V, J and clone size are those of that table, while D and trimming were read from the DNA. The table shows some 260,000 clones, with around 80% occurring only once. V dropped 1 base and J dropped 5 bases, with 14 bases sitting between them. The CDR3 is 15 residues long. CDR1 and CDR2 from the germline V gene are LGHDT and YNNKEL (reference sequence). Only one count was recorded for this clone.

The rearrangement links TRBV3-1 (or the pseudogene TRBV3-2) to TRBJ1-2, with D possibly matching TRBD1 (6 bases). Source material: peripheral blood. This receptor was identified in a woman aged 35 to 49 with active or convalescent COVID-19. CDR3 loop: CASSQATGPEYGYTF. CDR3 DNA sequence: TGTGCCAGCAGCCAAGCAACAGGGCCTGAGTATGGCTACACCTTC.